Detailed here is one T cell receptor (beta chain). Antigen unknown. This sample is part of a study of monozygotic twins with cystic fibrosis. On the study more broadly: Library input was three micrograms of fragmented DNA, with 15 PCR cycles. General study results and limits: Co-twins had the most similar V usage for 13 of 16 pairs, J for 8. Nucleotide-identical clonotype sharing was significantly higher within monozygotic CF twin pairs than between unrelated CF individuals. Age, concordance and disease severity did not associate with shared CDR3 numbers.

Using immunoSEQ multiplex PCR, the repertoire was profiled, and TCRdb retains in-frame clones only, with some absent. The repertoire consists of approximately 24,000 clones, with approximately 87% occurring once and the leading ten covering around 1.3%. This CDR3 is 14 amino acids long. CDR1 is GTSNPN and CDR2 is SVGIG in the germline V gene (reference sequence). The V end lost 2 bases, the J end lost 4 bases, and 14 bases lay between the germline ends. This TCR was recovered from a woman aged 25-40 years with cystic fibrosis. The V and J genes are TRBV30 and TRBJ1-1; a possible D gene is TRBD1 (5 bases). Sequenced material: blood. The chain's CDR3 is CAWSREGGVTEAFF. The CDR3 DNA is TGTGCCTGGAGTCGGGAGGGAGGGGTCACTGAAGCTTTCTTT. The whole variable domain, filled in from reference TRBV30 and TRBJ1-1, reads SQTIHQWPATLVQPVGSPLSLECTVEGTSNPNLYWYRQAAGRGLQLLFYSVGIGQISSEVPQNLSASRPQDRQFILSSKKLLLSDSGFYLCAWSREGGVTEAFFGQGTRLTVV.